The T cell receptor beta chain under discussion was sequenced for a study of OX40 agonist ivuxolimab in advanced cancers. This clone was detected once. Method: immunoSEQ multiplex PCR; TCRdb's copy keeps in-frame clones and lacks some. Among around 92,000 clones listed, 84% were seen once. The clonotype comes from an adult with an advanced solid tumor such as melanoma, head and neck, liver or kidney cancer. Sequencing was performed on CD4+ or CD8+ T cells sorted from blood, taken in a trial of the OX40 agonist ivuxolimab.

CDR3 DNA sequence: TGTGCCAGCAGTTACTCAAGGGGGGGCTTGAAACTGTTTTTT. Amino acid sequence: CASSYSRGGLKLFF. V is TRBV6-5 and J is TRBJ1-4, with D possibly being TRBD1 (6 bases). Germline V CDR1 and CDR2: MNHEY, SVGAGI. Trimming pared 0 bases from V and 11 bases from J, leaving 13 bases between. The length of the CDR3 is 14 residues.